These T cell receptor beta chains were read from a single sample in a study of blood T cell repertoires in COVID-19. Only in-frame clones appear in the TCRdb table, and some are missing; sequencing was by immunoSEQ multiplex PCR. The data hold about 200,000 clones, with around 81% observed a single time. Sequenced input: peripheral blood. The receptor source for this set is a human donor in a cohort sampled during active COVID-19. CDR3s include the opening cysteine and the closing phenylalanine or tryptophan. Each record gives: V gene, D gene, J gene, clone size, CDR3 protein, CDR3 DNA. D genes are given only for firm matches. The size entry is marked missing in some rows and otherwise reads once, few, many or a size class.

>TRBV11-2|-|TRBJ1-6|once
CASSLGGGRNAYSPLHF
TGTGCCAGCAGCTTAGGGGGGGGCAGGAACGCTTACTCACCCCTCCACTTT
>TRBV2|TRBD1|TRBJ2-7|-
CASRGQGGSYEQYF
TGTGCCAGCAGGGGACAGGGAGGCTCCTACGAGCAGTACTTC
>TRBV14|-|TRBJ1-2|-
CASSQETVYGYTF
TGTGCCAGCAGCCAAGAGACAGTCTATGGCTACACCTTC
>TRBV3-1/TRBV3-2|-|TRBJ1-3|-
CASSQDSGGNTIYF
TGTGCCAGCAGCCAAGATAGCGGTGGAAACACCATATATTTT
>TRBV28|-|TRBJ1-1|-
CASSLGGGRTEAFF
TGTGCCAGCAGCTTAGGCGGGGGCCGGACTGAAGCTTTCTTT
>TRBV25-1|-|TRBJ1-2|-
CASSEGGGGYTF
TGTGCCAGCAGTGAAGGAGGAGGGGGCTACACCTTC
>TRBV5-5|-|TRBJ1-3|-
CASSLYQGGVSGNTIYF
TGTGCCAGCAGCTTGTACCAAGGAGGGGTCTCTGGAAACACCATATATTTT
>TRBV7-9|TRBD1|TRBJ1-2|-
CASSAAGGRGSGYTF
TGTGCCAGCAGCGCCGCAGGGGGCAGGGGGAGTGGCTACACCTTC
>TRBV5-1|TRBD2|TRBJ2-2|-
CASSPREGQSTGELFF
TGCGCCAGCAGCCCGCGGGAGGGCCAGAGCACCGGGGAGCTGTTTTTT
>TRBV2|-|TRBJ1-2|-
CASSLGREGGYTF
TGTGCCAGCAGCCTCGGACGAGAGGGTGGCTACACCTTC
>TRBV28|TRBD2|TRBJ2-5|-
CASSKLSGGETQYF
TGTGCCAGCAGCAAACTTAGCGGGGGGGAGACCCAGTACTTC
>TRBV6-1|TRBD1|TRBJ1-2|-
CASSEAGTAYGYTF
TGTGCCAGCAGTGAGGCCGGGACAGCTTATGGCTACACCTTC
>TRBV28|-|TRBJ1-4|once
CASTLGSNEKLFF
TGTGCCAGCACCCTGGGGAGTAATGAAAAACTGTTTTTT
>TRBV9|TRBD1|TRBJ1-6|-
CASSPRTGDNSPLHF
TGTGCCAGCAGCCCACGGACAGGGGATAATTCACCCCTCCACTTT
>TRBV5-1|-|TRBJ2-5|-
CASSPGLPWETQYF
TGCGCCAGCAGCCCAGGACTCCCATGGGAGACCCAGTACTTC
>TRBV4-2|TRBD1|TRBJ2-1|-
CASSQNRGRYNEQFF
TGTGCCAGCAGCCAAAACAGGGGGCGCTACAATGAGCAGTTCTTC
>TRBV7-9|TRBD1|TRBJ1-4|-
CASSLRQGAAANEKLFF
TGTGCCAGCAGCTTAAGACAGGGGGCCGCGGCTAATGAAAAACTGTTTTTT
>TRBV6-2/TRBV6-3|TRBD1|TRBJ1-2|-
CASSYKGGSYGYTF
TGTGCCAGCAGTTACAAAGGGGGCTCCTATGGCTACACCTTC
>TRBV9|-|TRBJ1-1|-
CASSGSWGGEAFF
TGTGCCAGCAGCGGATCGTGGGGGGGTGAAGCTTTCTTT
>TRBV4-2|-|TRBJ1-1|once
CASSQKYLDTEAFF
TGTGCCAGCAGCCAAAAATACTTGGACACTGAAGCTTTCTTT